This T cell receptor (beta chain) originates from a study of early T cells in non-severe SARS-CoV-2 infection. Study-level information: Chains stayed unpaired after sequencing of bulk RNA from unsorted whole blood. Findings of the study overall: Matching results from VDJdb favored anti-spike CD8 responses, leaving private and CD4 specificities undetected.

This clonotype showed up many times. Its antigen is unknown. The CDR3 runs 11 residues. Trimming removed 6 bases from V and 5 bases from J, with 9 bases in between. Germline CDR1 and CDR2: SQVTM and ANQGSEA. TCRdb re-called the 5' RACE reads through MiXCR, storing one row per CDR3 protein. Found here are about 70,000 distinct CDR3 sequences, approximately 12% of them singletons; the top ten hold around 16%. The sample consisted of whole blood, taken at baseline. The clonotype originates from an adult who was a healthcare worker with PCR-confirmed SARS-CoV-2 infection or an uninfected control (not recorded which). The donor label of this sample is uncertain. The rearrangement uses TRBV29-1 and TRBJ2-3, with D perhaps being TRBD1 or TRBD2 (5 bases each). CDR3 bases: TGCAGCGTGGTGGGGGTAGATACGCAGTATTTT. Protein sequence: CSVVGVDTQYF.